The subject of this entry is one T cell receptor (beta chain). Its specificity is unknown. CDR1 is MDHEN and CDR2 is SYDVKM in the germline V gene. V lost 8 bases to trimming and J lost 7 bases; unmatched junction nucleotides: 11. The CDR3 length is 13 residues. Treatment specified: 19 received Ad26.COV2.S at low or high dose, single or two shots; 5 received placebo; per-sample allocation not given. Sampling took place 63 days after the first vaccine or placebo injection. The sample comes from a study of Ad26.COV2.S vaccination and SARS-CoV-2 variants. Study-wide context: Participant was drawn from the COV1001 Ad26.COV2.S trial arm.

Broader study findings: Vaccinees reportedly had broad spike-specific CD8+ and CD4+ T cell responses. Vaccinees and placebo recipients showed similar non-spike TCR breadth.

The table came from immunoSEQ multiplex PCR; TCRdb's copy has only in-frame clones and leaves some out. The sample shows some 460,000 clones, roughly nine tenths of them seen only once. The chain is built from TRBV28 and TRBJ2-7; 7 nucleotides agree with TRBD2. The source is a person aged 18-65 years who received the Ad26.COV2.S COVID-19 vaccine or a placebo. Source: peripheral blood, taken in a trial of Ad26.COV2.S vaccine versus placebo. The CDR3 region has the DNA TGTGCCAGCCTGACTAGCCCCGGGGGGGAGCAGTACTTC. Translation: CASLTSPGGEQYF.